The 26 T cell receptor beta chains below all came from one sample that was sequenced in a study of CD8 T cells in Susac syndrome. The RNA input was about 0.5 to 1 ug, and it was reverse transcribed with random hexamers. MiXCR, run by TCRdb on the immunoSEQ multiplex PCR reads, gives a single entry per CDR3 protein. The data show about 250,000 distinct CDR3 sequences, around 93% seen once. Sample: CD4+ T cells from PBMCs. The receptors stem from a human donor with multiple sclerosis.

V gene TRBV12-3 or TRBV12-4 combines with J gene TRBJ1-6; perhaps TRBD1 as D (6 bases). This CDR3 spans 14 amino acids. Deletions cut 4 bases from V and 6 bases from J, with 10 bases between. The CDR3 protein is CASSSRTVNSPLHF. The CDR3 region has the DNA TGTGCCAGCAGTTCCAGGACAGTTAATTCACCCCTCCACTTT.

The rearrangement links TRBV24-1 to TRBJ2-4; 10 bases are a match to TRBD2. Germline assignment: CDR1 KGHDR and CDR2 SFDVKD. This CDR3 region has 16 residues. The V and J ends lost 3 bases and 7 bases, in that order; junction bases with no gene match: 8. DNA of the CDR3: TGTGCCACCAGTGATCCTAGCGGGGGAGGACTTAACATTCAGTACTTC. It is translated as CATSDPSGGGLNIQYF.

The chain combines TRBV30 with TRBJ1-6, with TRBD1 matching 9 bases. This CDR3 has 14 residues. Germline-derived CDR1 and CDR2 are GTSNPN and SVGIG (reference sequence). V shed 3 bases and J 7 bases; nucleotides not matched to a gene: 4. The CDR3 here is CAWSGTGMNSPLHF. The CDR3 DNA is TGTGCCTGGAGCGGGACAGGGATGAATTCACCCCTCCACTTT.

The rearrangement joins TRBV30 to TRBJ2-6; 7 bases fit TRBD2. Losses at the gene ends were 5 bases for V and 2 bases for J; bases not matched to a gene: 6. The CDR3 spans 15 residues. Germline CDR1 is GTSNPN and CDR2 is SVGIG (reference sequence). The CDR3 bases are TGTGCCTGGTCCCCTGGGGGGGCTGGGGCCAACGTCCTGACTTTC. It specifies CAWSPGGAGANVLTF.

In regard to this clonotype: One junction end disagrees with the germline gene, perhaps due to a read error. The chain links TRBV28 to TRBJ2-2; 11 positions agree with TRBD1. The CDR3 is 17 residues long. Germline V CDR1 and CDR2: MDHEN, SYDVKM. In DNA, the CDR3 is TGTGCCAGCACCCCCCCCGGACAGGGGGCGAATACCGGGGAGCTGTTTTTT. Amino acid sequence: CASTPPGQGANTGELFF.

V usage is TRBV30 and J usage is TRBJ1-4, with D maybe TRBD1 (5 bases). V gave up 0 bases and J gave up 6 bases, with 11 bases separating them. In germline, CDR1 is GTSNPN, CDR2 SVGIG (reference sequence). The CDR3 loop spans 14 amino acids. CDR3: CAWSVGQGYEKLFF. CDR3 DNA sequence: TGTGCCTGGAGTGTGGGGCAGGGTTATGAAAAACTGTTTTTT.

This clonotype was seen only once. The chain combines TRBV5-1 with TRBJ1-1; the D gene is possibly TRBD1 (6 bases). Trimming left V 5 bases short and J 2 bases short, with 10 bases between. This CDR3 has 13 amino acids. Germline values: CDR1 SGHRS, CDR2 YFSETQ. The CDR3 DNA follows: TGCGCCAGCAGTTGGACAGACAACACTGAAGCTTTCTTT. Translated: CASSWTDNTEAFF.

This chain uses TRBV28 with TRBJ2-7, with TRBD1 matching 9 bases. With 2 bases clipped from V and 7 bases from J, the junction kept 6 bases outside the gene matches. CDR3 length equals 14 residues. Germline loops: CDR1 MDHEN, CDR2 SYDVKM. This chain's CDR3 is CASSLRDRVGEQYF. CDR3 nucleotides: TGTGCCAGCAGTTTACGGGACAGGGTCGGGGAGCAGTACTTC.

The chain has TRBV20-1 and TRBJ1-6; tentative D call: TRBD1 (5 bases). The CDR3 is 14 residues long. V dropped 1 base and J dropped 8 bases, with 12 bases sitting between them. Germline CDR1 reads DFQATT; CDR2 reads SNEGSKA (reference sequence). CDR3 coding DNA: TGCAGTGCTAGAGTCGAGGAGGGGTATTCACCCCTCCACTTT. Its protein is CSARVEEGYSPLHF.

This clonotype was detected only once. This rearrangement joins TRBV6-5 to TRBJ1-1, with unresolved D. The CDR3 is made up of 13 amino acids. Germline V CDR1 and CDR2: MNHEY, SVGAGI. Trimming took off 0 bases at V and 8 bases at J, with 10 bases between the two ends. The CDR3 DNA is TGTGCCAGCAGTTACTCGACGTCTTTGGAAGCTTTCTTT. This gives the protein CASSYSTSLEAFF.

This clonotype has only one observation. The chain has TRBV3-1 and TRBJ1-1; a possible D gene is TRBD1 (5 bases). This CDR3 spans 15 amino acids. From germline, CDR1 is LGHDT and CDR2 YNNKEL (reference sequence). Trimming removed 1 base from V and 8 bases from J, with 17 bases in between. The CDR3 reads CASSQGDSGFYEAFF. The CDR3 DNA is TGTGCCAGCAGCCAAGGGGACTCCGGTTTTTACGAAGCTTTCTTT. The variable domain in full, completed from reference TRBV3-1 and TRBJ1-1, reads DTAVSQTPKYLVTQMGNDKSIKCEQNLGHDTMYWYKQDSKKFLKIMFSYNNKELIINETVPNRFSPKSPDKAHLNLHINSLELGDSAVYFCASSQGDSGFYEAFFGQGTRLTVV.

This chain uses TRBV7-8 with TRBJ2-7, with 8 positions matching TRBD2. This CDR3 has 15 residues. Germline lookup yields CDR1 SGHVS and CDR2 FQNEAQ. Trimming at V came to 3 bases and at J to 4 bases, leaving 8 bases not matched to a gene. This CDR3 reads CASSFQSGSKYEQYV. DNA for the CDR3: TGTGCCAGCAGCTTCCAGAGCGGGAGTAAGTACGAGCAGTACGTC.

The genes are TRBV20-1 and TRBJ2-1; TRBD2 agrees at 12 bases. The length of the CDR3 is 17 residues. In germline, CDR1 is DFQATT, CDR2 SNEGSKA (reference sequence). With 5 bases clipped from V and 6 bases from J, the junction kept 14 bases outside the gene matches. The CDR3 protein is CSAPILATSGSSNEQFF. DNA for the CDR3: TGCAGTGCTCCTATCCTTGCGACTAGCGGGAGTAGCAATGAGCAGTTCTTC.

The V call is TRBV5-1, the J call TRBJ2-7; D may be TRBD1 or TRBD2 (5 bases each). The CDR3 has 14 residues. Deletions cut 4 bases from V and 0 bases from J, with 11 bases between. CDR1 is SGHRS and CDR2 is YFSETQ in the germline V gene. The CDR3, as DNA: TGCGCCAGCAGCCCCGGGGCCACCTCCTACGAGCAGTACTTC. As protein: CASSPGATSYEQYF. Using reference TRBV5-1 and TRBJ2-7 for the parts outside the CDR3, the full variable domain is KAGVTQTPRYLIKTRGQQVTLSCSPISGHRSVSWYQQTPGQGLQFLFEYFSETQRNKGNFPGRFSGRQFSNSRSEMNVSTLELGDSALYLCASSPGATSYEQYFGPGTRLTVT.

The chain employs TRBV20-1 and TRBJ1-1; D is possibly TRBD1 (5 bases). The CDR3 contains 13 residues. Deletions cut 4 bases from V and 1 base from J, with 10 bases between. Germline V CDR1 and CDR2: DFQATT, SNEGSKA (reference sequence). As DNA, the CDR3 is TGCAGTGCTACTTTGGGGGGGAACACTGAAGCTTTCTTT. Translation: CSATLGGNTEAFF.

V is TRBV4-1 and J is TRBJ2-7; D not resolved. Trimming removed 2 bases at V and 2 bases at J, with 13 bases between. Germline V CDR1 and CDR2: MGHRA, YSYEKL. The CDR3 is 15 amino acids. The CDR3 region is CASSQWATTPYEQYF. Written as DNA, the CDR3 is TGCGCCAGCAGCCAATGGGCGACAACCCCCTACGAGCAGTACTTC.

The chain is built from TRBV29-1 and TRBJ2-7; a possible D gene is TRBD1 (6 bases). Trimming left V 7 bases short and J 5 bases short, with 15 bases between. This CDR3 contains 12 residues. Germline CDR1 SQVTM, CDR2 ANQGSEA. CDR3 region: CSGGHAGHEQYF. In DNA, the CDR3 is TGCAGCGGGGGACATGCGGGCCACGAGCAGTACTTC.

This chain joins TRBV6-2 or TRBV6-3 and TRBJ1-5; D possibly corresponds to TRBD1 (6 bases). Germline CDR1 is MNHEY and CDR2 is SVGEGT. V lost 6 bases and J 5 bases, leaving 17 bases between the germline ends. The CDR3 totals 15 residues. Written as DNA, the CDR3 is TGTGCCAGCAGACAACAGGGAAGAGGGGATCAGCCCCAGCATTTT. Protein product: CASRQQGRGDQPQHF.

With regard to this clonotype: A junction boundary mismatches the germline segment, possibly from a read error. V is TRBV7-8 and J is TRBJ1-5; 7 bases line up with TRBD1. This CDR3 is built from 14 residues. From germline, CDR1 is SGHVS and CDR2 FQNEAQ. The CDR3 region has the DNA TGTGCCAGCAGCGAGGACAGGACCACGCAGCCCCACCATTTT. Translation: CASSEDRTTQPHHF.

The chain is built from TRBV5-1 and TRBJ2-7, with a possible D match to TRBD1 (5 bases). Deletions cut 5 bases from V and 2 bases from J, with 11 bases between. From germline, CDR1 is SGHRS and CDR2 YFSETQ. The CDR3 runs to 13 residues. CDR3 bases: TGCGCCAGCAGGACAGACTTAACCTACGAGCAGTACTTC. Its translation is CASRTDLTYEQYF.

This chain links TRBV14 with TRBJ2-1, with unresolved D. This CDR3 spans 14 amino acids. Germline-derived CDR1 and CDR2 are SGHDN and FVKESK. With 1 base removed from V and 4 bases from J, the gap between germline ends came to 8 bases. DNA of the CDR3: TGTGCCAGCAGCCAAGGGTTAGCTTACAATGAGCAGTTCTTC. Its protein is CASSQGLAYNEQFF.

CDR3: CASNPGGWQPQHF. The CDR3 nucleotides read TGTGCCAGCAACCCTGGGGGGTGGCAGCCCCAGCATTTT. The rearrangement uses TRBV28 and TRBJ1-5, with a possible D match to TRBD1 (5 bases). Trimming stripped 7 bases from V and 7 bases from J, with 14 bases between. Germline CDR1 reads MDHEN; CDR2 reads SYDVKM. The CDR3 consists of 13 residues.

The sample holds one count of this clonotype. This sequence joins TRBV4-1 and TRBJ1-6; 7 nucleotides align to TRBD1. This CDR3 region has 17 residues. J was trimmed by 7 bases and V by 0 bases; bases with no gene match: 9. CDR1 is MGHRA, CDR2 YSYEKL, per germline. In nucleotides, the CDR3 is TGCGCCAGCAGCCAAGACTGGGACAGAGTTACGAATTCACCCCTCCACTTT. This codes for CASSQDWDRVTNSPLHF.

This chain links TRBV20-1 with TRBJ2-3; D is undetermined. CDR1 DFQATT and CDR2 SNEGSKA come from the germline V gene (reference sequence). V lost 0 bases and J lost 1, with 11 bases in between. This CDR3 is built from 15 residues. CDR3 sequence (DNA): TGCAGTGCTAGAGATTCCCCGCCCCGCACAGATACGCAGTATTTT. The encoded protein is CSARDSPPRTDTQYF.

This clonotype was detected once. The chain is built from TRBV6-5 and TRBJ1-2; a possible D gene is TRBD1 (5 bases). The V gene lost 2 bases and the J gene lost 2 bases, with 15 bases spanning the gap. Germline CDR1 and CDR2: MNHEY and SVGAGI. The CDR3 length is 16 residues. As DNA, the CDR3 is TGTGCCAGCAGTTACATTGGGGGAACGGGGAACTATGGCTACACCTTC. This translates into CASSYIGGTGNYGYTF.

This chain links TRBV7-9 with TRBJ1-2; 7 bases agree with TRBD1. J lost 8 bases, V lost 1 base, and 7 bases had no gene match. Germline values: CDR1 SEHNR, CDR2 FQNEAQ (reference sequence). The CDR3 spans 14 residues. CDR3: CASSLDRGTSGYTF. The CDR3 region has the DNA TGTGCCAGCAGCTTAGACAGGGGAACGAGCGGCTACACCTTC.